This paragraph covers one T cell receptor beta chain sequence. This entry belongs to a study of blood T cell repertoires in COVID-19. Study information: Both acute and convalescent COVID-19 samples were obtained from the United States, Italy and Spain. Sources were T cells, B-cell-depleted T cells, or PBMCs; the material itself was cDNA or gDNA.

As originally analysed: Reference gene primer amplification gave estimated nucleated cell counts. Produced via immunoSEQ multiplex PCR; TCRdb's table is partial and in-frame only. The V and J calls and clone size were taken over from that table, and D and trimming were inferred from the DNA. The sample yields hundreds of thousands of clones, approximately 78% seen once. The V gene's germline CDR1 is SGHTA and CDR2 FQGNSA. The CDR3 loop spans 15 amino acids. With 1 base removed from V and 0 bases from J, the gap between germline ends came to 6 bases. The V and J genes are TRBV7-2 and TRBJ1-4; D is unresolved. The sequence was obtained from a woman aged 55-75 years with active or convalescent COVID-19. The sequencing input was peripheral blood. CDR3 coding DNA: TGTGCCAGCAGCTTAGGGGCCACAACTAATGAAAAACTGTTTTTT. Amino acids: CASSLGATTNEKLFF.